Below, 19 T cell receptor beta chains from the same sample are listed, as sequenced in a study of TIL therapy for anti-PD-1-resistant metastatic lung cancer. The immunoSEQ assay was v3. The repertoire was sequenced with immunoSEQ multiplex PCR; TCRdb's copy has only in-frame clones and lacks some. Here the sample spans 13,000 or so clones, approximately 72% being singletons. As for time point: pre-treatment sample, taken before nivolumab and TIL therapy. The tumor samples were excised metastases, mostly pleural nodules or supraclavicular lymph nodes. The sequencing here drew on tumor tissue, taken at baseline. All receptors derive from a woman aged 30 to 85 with non-small cell lung cancer.

This rearrangement joins TRBV6-6 to TRBJ2-6; D gene unclear. V gave up 8 bases and J gave up 1 base, with 12 bases separating them. The length of the CDR3 is 15 residues. Germline CDR1 is MNHNY and CDR2 is SVGAGI (reference sequence). CDR3 sequence (DNA): TGTGCCAGCGAAACAGTACCGTCTGGGGCCAACGTCCTGACTTTC. It translates to CASETVPSGANVLTF.

The chain carries TRBV5-4 and TRBJ2-5, with TRBD2 identical over 8 bases. CDR3 length: 15 residues. In germline, CDR1 is SGHNT, CDR2 YYREEE (reference sequence). Losses at the gene ends were 4 bases for V and 6 bases for J; bases not matched to a gene: 11. The CDR3 spells CASSVPGLVLQTQYF. The CDR3 nucleotides read TGTGCCAGCAGCGTGCCGGGACTAGTTTTGCAGACCCAGTACTTC. Variable domain in full (rest from reference TRBV5-4 and TRBJ2-5): ETGVTQSPTHLIKTRGQQVTLRCSSQSGHNTVSWYQQALGQGPQFIFQYYREEENGRGNFPPRFSGLQFPNYSSELNVNALELDDSALYLCASSVPGLVLQTQYFGPGTRLLVL.

By sample share, this clone is large. The V call is TRBV7-8, the J call TRBJ1-1, with a possible D match to TRBD1 (5 bases). V was cut by 2 bases and J by 6 bases, with 13 bases left in between. Germline CDR1 and CDR2: SGHVS and FQNEAQ. This CDR3 is 14 amino acids long. CDR3 loop: CASSLLGGDAEAFF. As DNA, the CDR3 is TGTGCCAGCAGCTTATTAGGCGGGGACGCTGAAGCTTTCTTT.

This clone was observed a handful of times. The CDR3, as DNA: TGTGCCAGCAGTGTACGGGACTTCACTGAAGCTTTCTTT. Residues: CASSVRDFTEAFF. The chain couples TRBV6-5 to TRBJ1-1, with D perhaps TRBD1 (5 bases). The CDR3 has 13 amino acids. Germline assignment: CDR1 MNHEY and CDR2 SVGAGI. V lost 5 bases to trimming and J lost 4 bases, with 11 bases between them.

In the case of this clone: At one end the junction does not follow the germline gene, possibly because of a read error. The rearrangement uses TRBV5-6 and TRBJ1-2; no clear D gene. The CDR3 is 12 amino acids. Germline lookup yields CDR1 SGHDT and CDR2 YYEEEE. CDR3 nucleotides: TGTGCCAGCAGCTTGGAAACCTATGTCTACACCTTC. Translated, it gives CASSLETYVYTF.

The CDR3 nucleotides are TGCGCCAGCAGCTTGGCTGCGGCGAGGTCAGAGACCCAGTACTTC. Protein: CASSLAAARSETQYF. V gene TRBV5-1 combines with J gene TRBJ2-5; D gene unclear. Trimming shortened V by 0 bases and J by 4 bases, and 13 bases separated the two germline ends. Germline loops: CDR1 SGHRS, CDR2 YFSETQ. The CDR3 loop spans 15 amino acids. Drawing the rest from reference TRBV5-1 and TRBJ2-5, the complete variable domain is KAGVTQTPRYLIKTRGQQVTLSCSPISGHRSVSWYQQTPGQGLQFLFEYFSETQRNKGNFPGRFSGRQFSNSRSEMNVSTLELGDSALYLCASSLAAARSETQYFGPGTRLLVL.

This chain links TRBV10-2 with TRBJ1-6; D might be TRBD1 (5 bases). V lost 2 bases, J lost 13 bases, and 15 bases lay in between. This CDR3 is 14 amino acids long. Per germline, CDR1 WSHSY and CDR2 SAAADI. The CDR3 coding sequence is TGCGCCAGCAGTGAGCAGGGCCAGGGTGTGCCCCTCCACTTT. As protein: CASSEQGQGVPLHF.

Comment on this clone: This same CDR3 is encoded by further DNA sequences in the sample. The chain joins TRBV2 to TRBJ1-2; 8 bases are a match to TRBD1. Germline values: CDR1 SNHLY, CDR2 FYNNEI. With 8 bases clipped from V and 8 bases from J, the junction kept 13 bases outside the gene matches. The CDR3 totals 14 residues. CDR3 sequence reads: CASGGDRPASGYTF. The CDR3, as DNA: TGTGCCAGCGGGGGGGACAGGCCAGCTAGCGGCTACACCTTC.

V gene TRBV5-4 combines with J gene TRBJ2-5; 11 nucleotides agree with TRBD2. The CDR3 loop spans 16 amino acids. The V gene's germline CDR1 is SGHNT and CDR2 YYREEE (reference sequence). J was trimmed by 0 bases and V by 0 bases; bases with no gene match: 1. DNA of the CDR3: TGTGCCAGCAGCTTGGAACTAGCGGGAGACCAAGAGACCCAGTACTTC. Residues: CASSLELAGDQETQYF.

J is TRBJ1-5 and V is TRBV5-1; 8 positions agree with TRBD1. This CDR3 contains 15 residues. Germline V gene sequence: CDR1 SGHRS, CDR2 YFSETQ. Unmatched junction bases numbered 10, after V lost 7 bases and J lost 4 bases. The CDR3: CASQPGTGVNQPQHF. The CDR3 bases are TGCGCCAGCCAACCCGGGACAGGCGTAAATCAGCCCCAGCATTTT.

V gene TRBV7-9 combines with J gene TRBJ2-7, with 7 bases aligning to TRBD1. Germline V gene data show CDR1 as SEHNR and CDR2 as FQNEAQ (reference sequence). The CDR3 totals 17 residues. V gave up 5 bases and J gave up 1 base; unmatched junction bases: 14. The CDR3 loop reads CASSSPSRDRVSYEQYF. The CDR3 nucleotides are TGTGCCAGCAGCAGCCCAAGTCGCGACAGGGTGTCCTACGAGCAGTACTTC.

This rearrangement joins TRBV19 to TRBJ2-7; 7 nucleotides agree with TRBD2. The trim removed 5 bases at V and 3 bases at J, leaving 1 base unmatched. Germline V gene data show CDR1 as LNHDA and CDR2 as SQIVND (reference sequence). The CDR3 runs to 12 residues. CDR3 DNA: TGTGCCAGTAGTCAGCGGGACTACGAGCAGTACTTC. Its translation is CASSQRDYEQYF.

In its sample, this clone is medium-sized (0.01 to 0.1%). The gene calls are TRBV25-1 and TRBJ2-3, with D perhaps given as TRBD1 or TRBD2 (5 bases each). CDR1 MGHDK and CDR2 SYGVNS come from the germline V gene. This CDR3 region has 16 residues. Trimming shortened V by 5 bases and J by 3 bases, and 18 bases separated the two germline ends. This chain's CDR3 is CASSPTPHGATDTQYF. DNA of the CDR3: TGTGCCAGCAGTCCCACGCCCCACGGGGCAACAGATACGCAGTATTTT.

J is TRBJ1-1 and V is TRBV7-9; TRBD1 agrees at 9 bases. J lost 1 base, V lost 5 bases, and 5 bases had no gene match. Per the germline V gene, CDR1 is SEHNR and CDR2 is FQNEAQ (reference sequence). The CDR3 is 15 amino acids. CDR3 sequence (DNA): TGTGCCAGCAGCCTCGGGACAGGGACGAACACTGAAGCTTTCTTT. It encodes CASSLGTGTNTEAFF.

The rearrangement links TRBV9 to TRBJ2-3; 9 positions agree with TRBD2. With V trimmed by 3 bases and J by 10 bases, 15 bases remained unmatched. Germline V gene lookup returns CDR1 SGDLS and CDR2 YYNGEE. The CDR3 consists of 16 residues. The CDR3 loop is CASSGPNQRGARPQYF. CDR3 DNA sequence: TGTGCCAGCAGCGGTCCGAATCAGCGGGGGGCCCGTCCGCAGTATTTT.

This sequence joins TRBV2 and TRBJ2-7, with D perhaps TRBD1 or TRBD2 (7 bases each). Germline V lookup: CDR1 SNHLY, CDR2 FYNNEI. The CDR3 runs 15 residues. Trimming took off 6 bases at V and 3 bases at J, with 18 bases between the two ends. DNA of the CDR3: TGTGCCAGCAGCAGGGGGGGGGCTTCCTACTACGAGCAGTACTTC. It codes for CASSRGGASYYEQYF.

This clone turned up a few times. This chain uses TRBV18 with TRBJ2-5, with D perhaps matching TRBD1 or TRBD2 (6 bases each). This CDR3 is 15 amino acids long. Germline CDR1 and CDR2: KGHSH and LQKENI. V lost 5 bases to trimming and J lost 4 bases, with 17 bases between them. The CDR3 DNA sequence: TGTGCCAGCTCATGGGGGGCCCGGGAGCGAGAGACCCAGTACTTC. Its translation: CASSWGARERETQYF.

The sample holds a few counts of this clone. This chain joins TRBV6-5 and TRBJ1-5; 8 bases match TRBD1. Germline CDR1 and CDR2: MNHEY and SVGAGI. The length of the CDR3 is 14 residues. V was clipped by 0 bases and J by 10 bases; unmatched bases: 5. The CDR3 is CASSYSDRARPQHF. The DNA for the CDR3 is TGTGCCAGCAGTTACTCGGACAGGGCCCGACCCCAGCATTTT.

The rearrangement links TRBV2 to TRBJ2-3, with D unclear. Trimming left V 4 bases short and J 4 bases short, with 15 bases between. This CDR3 comprises 15 residues. Germline V lookup: CDR1 SNHLY, CDR2 FYNNEI. CDR3 residues: CASSGFEGKSDTQYF. The CDR3 DNA is TGTGCCAGCAGTGGCTTTGAAGGGAAGTCAGATACGCAGTATTTT.